What follows are 27 T cell receptor beta chains derived from one specimen sequenced in a study of blood T cell repertoires in COVID-19 (dated by TCRdb to the early 2020s). The protocol used for the library was the immunoSEQ multiplex PCR assay. TCRdb provides this immuneACCESS table in a form limited to in-frame rearrangements. Some clones are lacking; in checked studies, under half of them reflect an unresolved V gene, and why the rest are absent is not known. This sample has 290,000 or so clones in its table, and roughly 87% of those were observed once. 2% to 3% of the sample belongs to the ten largest clones. Sequenced: peripheral blood. The receptors derive from a man younger than 35 with active or convalescent COVID-19.

The rearrangement joins TRBV7-6 to TRBJ2-3; the D gene is possibly TRBD2 (6 bases). V was cut by 7 bases and J by 5 bases, with 19 bases left in between. Germline values: CDR1 SGHVS, CDR2 FNYEAQ. The CDR3 runs to 15 residues. CDR3 sequence (DNA): TGTGCCAGCACCCAACTAGCTTCGGAGGGAGATACGCAGTATTTT. Protein product: CASTQLASEGDTQYF.

This chain uses TRBV5-1 with TRBJ2-4, with TRBD1 matching over 9 bases. After removal of 4 bases from V and 0 bases from J, the junction contained 14 bases not matched to a gene. This CDR3 has 19 residues. Germline CDR1 reads SGHRS; CDR2 reads YFSETQ. The CDR3 DNA reads TGCGCCAGCAGCCGGAACGAATTACAGGGGGCAATAGCCAAAAACATTCAGTACTTC. Translated, it gives CASSRNELQGAIAKNIQYF. Complete variable domain (other parts from reference TRBV5-1 and TRBJ2-4): KAGVTQTPRYLIKTRGQQVTLSCSPISGHRSVSWYQQTPGQGLQFLFEYFSETQRNKGNFPGRFSGRQFSNSRSEMNVSTLELGDSALYLCASSRNELQGAIAKNIQYFGAGTRLSVL.

The chain carries TRBV13 and TRBJ2-7, with TRBD2 matching 8 bases. This CDR3 is 14 amino acids long. Trimming took 3 bases from V and 6 from J; bases not matched to a gene: 7. The germline CDR1 and CDR2 sequences are PRHDT and FYEKMQ (reference sequence). CDR3 protein: CASSFRRGVGEQYF. The DNA of the CDR3 is TGTGCCAGCAGCTTTCGGCGGGGGGTCGGCGAGCAGTACTTC.

This chain links TRBV5-1 with TRBJ1-3, with 7 bases identical to TRBD1. CDR1 is SGHRS, CDR2 YFSETQ, per germline. The CDR3 consists of 14 residues. Trimming cost V 3 bases and J 4 bases; bases outside gene matches: 4. The CDR3 DNA follows: TGCGCCAGCAGCTATACAGGGGAGGGAAACACCATATATTTT. The encoded protein is CASSYTGEGNTIYF.

The chain uses TRBV11-2 and TRBJ1-3; D ambiguous. V was trimmed by 3 bases and J by 3 bases, leaving 9 bases between them. The V gene's germline CDR1 is SGHAT and CDR2 FQNNGV. The CDR3 spans 14 residues. In nucleotides, the CDR3 is TGTGCCAGCAGCTTGGCCGGAGATGGAAACACCATATATTTT. Its translation: CASSLAGDGNTIYF. Full variable domain (remainder filled in from reference TRBV11-2 and TRBJ1-3): EAGVAQSPRYKIIEKRQSVAFWCNPISGHATLYWYQQILGQGPKLLIQFQNNGVVDDSQLPKDRFSAERLKGVDSTLKIQPAKLEDSAVYLCASSLAGDGNTIYFGEGSWLTVV.

Note on this clone: Other DNA sequences in this specimen translate into the identical CDR3. V and J are TRBV28 and TRBJ1-2; perhaps TRBD1 as D (5 bases). Germline values: CDR1 MDHEN, CDR2 SYDVKM. The CDR3 covers 13 residues. V was shortened by 2 bases and J by 8 bases, with 12 bases between the two germline ends. CDR3 amino acids: CASSLGQGDGYTF. CDR3 bases: TGTGCCAGCAGTTTAGGGCAGGGCGACGGCTACACCTTC.

J is TRBJ2-7 and V is TRBV7-9; D call uncertain. This CDR3 is built from 12 residues. The V end was cut by 3 bases, the J end by 2 bases, with 5 bases between. The germline V gene encodes CDR1 SEHNR and CDR2 FQNEAQ (reference sequence). The CDR3 reads CASSFSTYEQYF. CDR3 DNA: TGTGCCAGCAGCTTTTCCACCTACGAGCAGTACTTC.

A few counts support this clone. The chain couples TRBV18 to TRBJ1-4, with a tentative D call TRBD1 (6 bases). The CDR3 sequence is 17 residues long. Trimming cost V 3 bases and J 1 base, with 15 bases left between them. Per germline, CDR1 KGHSH and CDR2 LQKENI. The CDR3 region is CASSPTGSSRTNEKLFF. The CDR3 bases are TGTGCCAGCTCACCCACAGGGTCGAGCCGAACTAATGAAAAACTGTTTTTT.

This clone has only one observation. This chain uses TRBV2 with TRBJ1-1, with a possible D match to TRBD1 (5 bases). The V end was cut by 10 bases, the J end by 1 base, with 10 bases between. Germline CDR1 is SNHLY and CDR2 is FYNNEI. CDR3 length: 12 amino acids. The CDR3 DNA is TGTGCCACTACCGACAGGAACACTGAAGCTTTCTTT. Its translation: CATTDRNTEAFF.

This clone occurred a few times. This chain connects TRBV7-9 to TRBJ2-7, with TRBD1 identical over 8 bases. V shed 6 bases, J shed 6 bases, and the junction held 10 bases outside the gene matches. This CDR3 spans 14 amino acids. Germline V CDR1 and CDR2: SEHNR, FQNEAQ (reference sequence). CDR3 sequence: CASSFSTGVVEQYF. The CDR3 nucleotides are TGTGCCAGCAGTTTTTCGACAGGGGTGGTCGAGCAGTACTTC.

This rearrangement joins TRBV9 to TRBJ1-2; 7 nucleotides match TRBD1. The J segment lost 7 bases and the V segment lost 0 bases, leaving 9 bases of the junction unmatched. Germline CDR1 reads SGDLS; CDR2 reads YYNGEE. The CDR3 has 15 residues. CDR3: CASSVASRGHGGYTF. In DNA form, the CDR3 reads TGTGCCAGCAGCGTAGCTAGTAGGGGGCACGGTGGCTACACCTTC.

This clone was observed a single time. The rearrangement uses TRBV18 and TRBJ1-6; TRBD1 agrees at 9 bases. Germline CDR1 KGHSH, CDR2 LQKENI. The V segment lost 5 bases and the J segment 7 bases; nucleotides outside the gene matches: 3. This CDR3 is 14 amino acids long. CDR3 sequence: CASSKDRGNSPLHF. The CDR3 bases are TGTGCCAGCTCAAAAGACAGGGGGAATTCACCCCTCCACTTT.

This sequence joins TRBV3-1 (or the pseudogene TRBV3-2) and TRBJ2-1; 9 nucleotides agree with TRBD2. The germline CDR1 and CDR2 sequences are LGHDT and YNNKEL (reference sequence). The CDR3 consists of 13 residues. V was pared by 4 bases and J by 7 bases, with 2 bases of the junction left unmatched. The DNA for the CDR3 is TGTGCCAGCAGCCGCCTAGCGGGAAATGAGCAGTTCTTC. Its translation: CASSRLAGNEQFF.

CDR3 nucleotides: TGTGCCAGCAATAGGGGGTCAACAGATAGGTATGGCTACACCTTC. Translated, it gives CASNRGSTDRYGYTF. This chain uses TRBV9 with TRBJ1-2, with D tentatively TRBD1 (6 bases). The germline V gene encodes CDR1 SGDLS and CDR2 YYNGEE. Trimming stripped 6 bases from V and 5 bases from J, with 20 bases between. The CDR3 contains 15 residues. The full variable domain, its missing parts supplied by reference TRBV9 and TRBJ1-2, is DSGVTQTPKHLITATGQRVTLRCSPRSGDLSVYWYQQSLDQGLQFLIQYYNGEERAKGNILERFSAQQFPDLHSELNLSSLELGDSALYFCASNRGSTDRYGYTFGSGTRLTVV.

This chain uses TRBV3-1 (or the pseudogene TRBV3-2) with TRBJ1-2, with 8 bases matching TRBD1. V was clipped by 3 bases and J by 5 bases; unmatched bases: 8. Germline lookup yields CDR1 LGHDT and CDR2 YNNKEL (reference sequence). This CDR3 contains 15 residues. The chain's CDR3 is CASSQTLDRAYGYTF. The DNA for the CDR3 is TGTGCCAGCAGCCAGACCTTGGACAGGGCGTATGGCTACACCTTC.

V and J are TRBV9 and TRBJ2-3; maybe TRBD2 (7 bases). From germline, CDR1 is SGDLS and CDR2 YYNGEE. V lost 0 bases and J lost 0, with 11 bases in between. CDR3 length: 16 amino acids. CDR3 nucleotide sequence: TGTGCCAGCAGCGTAGGGGCGGGGGCAAGCACAGATACGCAGTATTTT. This gives the protein CASSVGAGASTDTQYF.

The chain uses TRBV15 and TRBJ2-7, with 8 bases lining up with TRBD2. Germline values: CDR1 LNHNV, CDR2 YYDKDF (reference sequence). The CDR3 covers 15 residues. The ends lost 1 base at V and 3 bases at J; junction bases unmatched: 5. The CDR3 DNA is TGTGCCACCAGCAGAGGCGGACTAGCTATCTACGAGCAGTACTTC. Translation: CATSRGGLAIYEQYF.

A single count supports this clone. This chain connects TRBV19 to TRBJ2-1; possible D gene TRBD2, 5 bases. CDR1 and CDR2 (germline): LNHDA, SQIVND (reference sequence). The CDR3 sequence is 17 residues long. Trimming took 5 bases from V and 0 from J, leaving 17 bases between them. The CDR3 bases are TGTGCCAGTAGTCCAAGCGGAGCTAAGGGCTCCTACAATGAGCAGTTCTTC. Protein: CASSPSGAKGSYNEQFF.

This clone was seen a few times. The J gene is TRBJ1-2, the V gene TRBV5-4, with 10 bases aligning to TRBD1. From germline, CDR1 is SGHNT and CDR2 YYREEE (reference sequence). The J segment lost 5 bases and the V segment lost 4 bases, leaving 8 bases of the junction unmatched. CDR3 size: 15 residues. CDR3 bases: TGTGCCAGCAGCCCCCGGGACAGGGGTCCATATGGCTACACCTTC. This sequence encodes CASSPRDRGPYGYTF.

V gene TRBV24-1 combines with J gene TRBJ2-3; 10 bases match TRBD1. Germline V lookup: CDR1 KGHDR, CDR2 SFDVKD. J was trimmed by 4 bases and V by 4 bases; bases with no gene match: 7. The CDR3 has 16 amino acids. The CDR3 sequence is CATSDPTGGRADTQYF. The CDR3 region has the DNA TGTGCCACCAGTGACCCGACAGGGGGCCGGGCAGATACGCAGTATTTT.

This clone was observed once. V is TRBV5-6 and J is TRBJ2-7; possible D gene TRBD1, 5 bases. This CDR3 region has 14 residues. V was trimmed by 0 bases and J by 5 bases, leaving 12 bases between them. The germline V gene has CDR1 SGHDT and CDR2 YYEEEE. CDR3 DNA: TGTGCCAGCAGCTTGGCCCAGGGCGTCGACGAGCAGTACTTC. Amino acid sequence: CASSLAQGVDEQYF.

This chain connects TRBV5-1 to TRBJ1-6; D not resolved. The germline V and J ends were trimmed by 0 bases and 10 bases, with 11 bases remaining between them. This CDR3 contains 14 residues. Germline CDR1 is SGHRS and CDR2 is YFSETQ. CDR3: CASSLAPPGSPLHF. The CDR3 nucleotides are TGCGCCAGCAGCTTGGCCCCCCCGGGGTCACCCCTCCACTTT. Looking up the rest from reference TRBV5-1 and TRBJ1-6 gives the full variable domain: KAGVTQTPRYLIKTRGQQVTLSCSPISGHRSVSWYQQTPGQGLQFLFEYFSETQRNKGNFPGRFSGRQFSNSRSEMNVSTLELGDSALYLCASSLAPPGSPLHFGNGTRLTVT.

This chain links TRBV9 with TRBJ2-7; D ambiguous. Germline CDR1 SGDLS, CDR2 YYNGEE. The CDR3 extends over 12 amino acids. V lost 5 bases and J lost 3, with 9 bases in between. This CDR3 is CASSSTRYEQYF. The CDR3 coding sequence is TGTGCCAGCAGTTCTACCCGCTACGAGCAGTACTTC.

The rearrangement joins TRBV7-3 to TRBJ2-5; TRBD2 matches at 7 bases. Germline CDR1 and CDR2: SGHTA and FQGTGA. Trimming cost V 1 base and J 5 bases; bases outside gene matches: 16. The CDR3 runs to 18 residues. For the CDR3, the DNA is TGTGCCAGCAGCTTAAGGGGCTACCACCCTGGCGGGAGCGAGACCCAGTACTTC. It codes for CASSLRGYHPGGSETQYF.

V is TRBV5-1 and J is TRBJ1-1, with D tentatively TRBD1 (5 bases). V was trimmed by 3 bases and J by 2 bases, leaving 8 bases between them. CDR1 is SGHRS, CDR2 YFSETQ, per germline. The CDR3 has 13 residues. The chain's CDR3 is CASSYQGNTEAFF. CDR3 DNA sequence: TGCGCCAGCAGCTATCAGGGTAACACTGAAGCTTTCTTT.

V is TRBV4-3 and J is TRBJ2-3, with 8 bases matching TRBD1. V shed 0 bases, J shed 2 bases, and the junction held 7 bases outside the gene matches. The CDR3 totals 17 residues. Germline V gene sequence: CDR1 LGHNA, CDR2 YSLEER. CDR3: CASSQDRTGRTTDTQYF. CDR3 nucleotides: TGCGCCAGCAGCCAAGATAGGACAGGGAGAACCACAGATACGCAGTATTTT.

CDR3 in DNA: TGTGCCAGCAGTTACTCCGACAGAGTGGGCGGCTACACCTTC. This sequence encodes CASSYSDRVGGYTF. The genes are TRBV6-2 or TRBV6-3 and TRBJ1-2; D possibly corresponds to TRBD1 (5 bases). The V gene's germline CDR1 is MNHEY and CDR2 SVGEGT. This CDR3 is 14 amino acids long. The V end lost 0 bases, the J end lost 8 bases, and 13 bases lay between the germline ends.